The 13 T cell receptor beta chains in this list originate from one sample, sequenced in a study of control samples from healthy donors and cancer patients. The repertoire was sequenced with immunoSEQ multiplex PCR; TCRdb's copy has only in-frame clones and lacks some. The sample consists of around 70,000 clones, about nine tenths of them appearing once. Sequencing input: PBMCs. Every receptor here comes from a woman aged 45-59 years with colorectal cancer.

The chain recombines TRBV5-5 with TRBJ2-7, with D uncertain. The CDR3 is 14 residues long. With 0 bases removed from V and 7 bases from J, the gap between germline ends came to 14 bases. CDR1 and CDR2 from the germline V gene are SGHKS and YYEKEE (reference sequence). The CDR3 reads CASSLGGAQEEQYV. As DNA, the CDR3 is TGTGCCAGCAGCTTGGGTGGAGCACAAGAGGAGCAGTACGTC.

The chain recombines TRBV5-4 with TRBJ1-6; 9 nucleotides align to TRBD1. Trimming took 5 bases from V and 8 from J; bases not matched to a gene: 2. Germline CDR1 is SGHNT and CDR2 is YYREEE (reference sequence). This CDR3 spans 13 amino acids. CDR3 amino acids: CASSRDRDSPLHF. The CDR3 DNA sequence: TGTGCCAGCAGTAGGGACAGGGATTCACCCCTCCACTTT. The full variable domain, rest sourced from reference TRBV5-4 and TRBJ1-6, is ETGVTQSPTHLIKTRGQQVTLRCSSQSGHNTVSWYQQALGQGPQFIFQYYREEENGRGNFPPRFSGLQFPNYSSELNVNALELDDSALYLCASSRDRDSPLHFGNGTRLTVT.

The chain joins TRBV3-1 (or the pseudogene TRBV3-2) to TRBJ2-1; 7 nucleotides line up with TRBD1. Germline V gene data show CDR1 as LGHDT and CDR2 as YNNKEL (reference sequence). V shed 4 bases and J 7 bases; nucleotides not matched to a gene: 7. This CDR3 has 14 residues. The CDR3 region is CASSLGTELNEQFF. Written as DNA, the CDR3 is TGTGCCAGCAGCCTCGGGACAGAGCTGAATGAGCAGTTCTTC.

V and J are TRBV4-3 and TRBJ2-2; 8 positions match TRBD1. This CDR3 has 16 amino acids. CDR1 is LGHNA, CDR2 YSLEER, per germline. The V and J ends lost 2 bases and 6 bases, in that order; junction bases with no gene match: 8. The CDR3 nucleotides read TGCGCCAGCAGCCAATACGGACAGGGAAAGCCCGGGGAGCTGTTTTTT. Amino acids: CASSQYGQGKPGELFF.

The J gene is TRBJ2-6, the V gene TRBV7-2, with D possibly being TRBD1 (5 bases). V lost 1 base, J lost 2 bases, and 6 bases lay in between. This CDR3 is built from 15 residues. Germline-derived CDR1 and CDR2 are SGHTA and FQGNSA. The CDR3 sequence: CASSLVGAGANVLTF. The CDR3, as DNA: TGTGCCAGCAGCTTAGTAGGGGCTGGGGCCAACGTCCTGACTTTC.

V gene TRBV30 combines with J gene TRBJ1-1; no firm D call. Germline V lookup: CDR1 GTSNPN, CDR2 SVGIG (reference sequence). The length of the CDR3 is 14 residues. The V and J ends lost 0 bases and 1 base respectively, with 9 bases between them. The CDR3 DNA reads as TGTGCCTGGAGTGTGAAACACTGGAACACTGAAGCTTTCTTT. This translates into CAWSVKHWNTEAFF.

V usage is TRBV19 and J usage is TRBJ2-3, with D perhaps assigned TRBD1 or TRBD2 (6 bases each). This CDR3 spans 17 amino acids. Looked up from germline, CDR1 is LNHDA and CDR2 is SQIVND (reference sequence). The V end lost 5 bases, the J end lost 0 bases, and 18 bases lay between the germline ends. The DNA of the CDR3 is TGTGCCAGTAGTGGGGGGACACTCATCTCTAGCACAGATACGCAGTATTTT. Translating it yields CASSGGTLISSTDTQYF.

The V and J genes are TRBV7-2 and TRBJ1-1; D gene uncertain. This CDR3 spans 13 amino acids. V was trimmed by 5 bases and J by 2 bases, leaving 9 bases between them. Germline values: CDR1 SGHTA, CDR2 FQGNSA. This chain's CDR3 is CASSPEANTEAFF. CDR3 nucleotides: TGTGCCAGCAGCCCGGAGGCAAACACTGAAGCTTTCTTT.

The rearrangement joins TRBV7-9 to TRBJ1-6; possible D gene TRBD1, 5 bases. V was trimmed by 5 bases and J by 7 bases, leaving 18 bases between them. Per the germline V gene, CDR1 is SEHNR and CDR2 is FQNEAQ (reference sequence). There are 16 residues in the CDR3. The CDR3 nucleotides are TGTGCCAGCAGCGTGAACGAGGGGACTAACAATTCACCCCTCCACTTT. Translating it yields CASSVNEGTNNSPLHF.

The sample holds one count of this clone. CDR3 sequence: CASSPRDRGRFGDNQPQHF. CDR3 DNA sequence: TGCGCCAGCAGTCCCCGGGACAGGGGGCGCTTCGGGGACAATCAGCCCCAGCATTTT. The gene calls are TRBV10-2 and TRBJ1-5, with 12 nucleotides matching TRBD1. Germline V gene sequence: CDR1 WSHSY, CDR2 SAAADI. V trimming: 5 bases; J trimming: 3 bases; junction bases outside the gene matches: 14. The CDR3 spans 19 residues.

The CDR3 loop reads CASSEALGRGGSPLHF. CDR3 bases: TGTGCCAGCAGTGAAGCGCTCGGCAGGGGGGGTTCACCCCTCCACTTT. The chain employs TRBV6-1 and TRBJ1-6, with 7 bases fitting TRBD1. CDR3 length: 16 amino acids. Germline V gene lookup returns CDR1 MNHNS and CDR2 SASEGT. J was trimmed by 9 bases and V by 0 bases; bases with no gene match: 8.

The chain combines TRBV28 with TRBJ2-3; maybe TRBD2 (7 bases). The CDR3 runs 15 residues. CDR1 is MDHEN, CDR2 SYDVKM, per germline. V lost 2 bases to trimming and J lost 0 bases, with 9 bases between them. DNA for the CDR3: TGTGCCAGCAGTTTACGGGGGGCTAGCACAGATACGCAGTATTTT. This translates into CASSLRGASTDTQYF.

The V gene is TRBV2, the J gene TRBJ1-2; D may be TRBD1 (5 bases). This CDR3 is 18 amino acids long. Germline V gene lookup returns CDR1 SNHLY and CDR2 FYNNEI. V lost 6 bases to trimming and J lost 4 bases, with 27 bases between them. CDR3 DNA sequence: TGTGCCAGCAGGCTCACACGGTTAACAGGCCAAGGGCCCTATGGCTACACCTTC. Residues: CASRLTRLTGQGPYGYTF. The full variable domain, completed using reference TRBV2 and TRBJ1-2, is EPEVTQTPSHQVTQMGQEVILRCVPISNHLYFYWYRQILGQKVEFLVSFYNNEISEKSEIFDDQFSVERPDGSNFTLKIRSTKLEDSAMYFCASRLTRLTGQGPYGYTFGSGTRLTVV.